The 11 T cell receptor beta chains presented below share a single source sample, sequenced in a study of blood T cell repertoires in COVID-19. Data came from immunoSEQ multiplex PCR; TCRdb stores just in-frame clones and leaves some out. The sample carries approximately 81,000 clones, roughly 82% recorded once. Sample: peripheral blood. The receptors come from a human donor in a cohort sampled during active COVID-19.

The chain uses TRBV9 and TRBJ1-2; TRBD1 is a possible D gene (6 bases). Trimming left V 0 bases short and J 4 bases short, with 16 bases between. Germline CDR1 reads SGDLS; CDR2 reads YYNGEE. The CDR3 totals 16 residues. As DNA, the CDR3 is TGTGCCAGCAGCGTAGGGATAGAAACAGGGTTCTATGGCTACACCTTC. The encoded protein is CASSVGIETGFYGYTF.

The rearrangement links TRBV7-9 to TRBJ2-7; the D gene is possibly TRBD1 (6 bases). The CDR3 is 17 residues long. The germline V gene has CDR1 SEHNR and CDR2 FQNEAQ (reference sequence). Deletions cut 4 bases from V and 5 bases from J, with 24 bases between. Written as DNA, the CDR3 is TGTGCCAGCAGCTCTACCTTGGAACTTGCCAGGGGCAACGAGCAGTACTTC. This gives the protein CASSSTLELARGNEQYF.

The V call is TRBV3-1 (or the pseudogene TRBV3-2), the J call TRBJ1-3, with D maybe TRBD1 (5 bases). CDR3 length: 16 residues. With 1 base removed from V and 4 bases from J, the gap between germline ends came to 14 bases. Germline loops: CDR1 LGHDT, CDR2 YNNKEL (reference sequence). CDR3 nucleotide sequence: TGTGCCAGCAGCCAAGGGGTTCAGGGATCCGGAAACACCATATATTTT. Its translation is CASSQGVQGSGNTIYF.

The chain uses TRBV6-5 and TRBJ1-2; possible D gene TRBD1, 5 bases. V lost 6 bases and J lost 4, with 18 bases in between. Germline CDR1 reads MNHEY; CDR2 reads SVGAGI. The CDR3 consists of 15 residues. The DNA of the CDR3 is TGTGCCAGCAGAGCCCCAGGGAAGGGTGGCTATGGCTACACCTTC. This sequence encodes CASRAPGKGGYGYTF.

V is TRBV7-2 and J is TRBJ1-5; 10 bases agree with TRBD1. Germline V gene sequence: CDR1 SGHTA, CDR2 FQGNSA. The V gene end was trimmed by 1 base and the J gene end by 9 bases; junction bases not matched to a gene: 6. The CDR3 has 15 amino acids. The CDR3 region has the DNA TGTGCCAGCAGCTTAGTGGGGACAGGGGTTTGGCCCCAGCATTTT. Its protein product is CASSLVGTGVWPQHF.

This CDR3 is CASSRGSNTEAFF. The CDR3 nucleotides read TGTGCCAGCAGCCGGGGGTCAAACACTGAAGCTTTCTTT. The V gene is TRBV7-3, the J gene TRBJ1-1, with D possibly TRBD1 on 5 matching bases. The germline V gene encodes CDR1 SGHTA and CDR2 FQGTGA. V lost 5 bases, J lost 2 bases, and 9 bases lay in between. CDR3 size: 13 residues.

The chain joins TRBV7-8 to TRBJ2-5; D gene uncertain. Trimming took off 3 bases at V and 0 bases at J, with 11 bases between the two ends. The CDR3 runs 15 residues. Looked up from germline, CDR1 is SGHVS and CDR2 is FQNEAQ. CDR3 sequence (DNA): TGTGCCAGCAGCTTCGGAGTGCCGTACCAAGAGACCCAGTACTTC. Its translation is CASSFGVPYQETQYF. Filled out from reference TRBV7-8 and TRBJ2-5, the complete variable domain reads GAGVSQSPRYKVAKRGQDVALRCDPISGHVSLFWYQQALGQGPEFLTYFQNEAQLDKSGLPSDRFFAERPEGSVSTLKIQRTQQEDSAVYLCASSFGVPYQETQYFGPGTRLLVL.

The chain uses TRBV3-1 (or the pseudogene TRBV3-2) and TRBJ2-7; tentative D call: TRBD2 (5 bases). V was cut by 4 bases and J by 3 bases, with 16 bases left in between. This CDR3 contains 15 residues. Germline V CDR1 and CDR2: LGHDT, YNNKEL (reference sequence). This CDR3 reads CASSPPQRRIYEQYF. The CDR3 DNA follows: TGTGCCAGCAGCCCCCCTCAGCGGAGGATCTACGAGCAGTACTTC.

For this clone: Other DNA sequences in the same sample also yield this CDR3. This rearrangement joins TRBV11-2 to TRBJ2-5; D perhaps matches TRBD2 (6 bases). This CDR3 comprises 12 residues. The V gene's germline CDR1 is SGHAT and CDR2 FQNNGV. Trimming pared 5 bases from V and 5 bases from J, leaving 9 bases between. The CDR3 is CASSPRGETQYF. CDR3 coding DNA: TGTGCCAGCAGCCCTCGGGGGGAGACCCAGTACTTC.

The genes are TRBV3-1 (or the pseudogene TRBV3-2) and TRBJ1-2; TRBD1 aligns across 9 bases. The CDR3 has 14 residues. CDR1 and CDR2 (germline): LGHDT, YNNKEL (reference sequence). The J segment lost 5 bases and the V segment lost 2 bases, leaving 3 bases of the junction unmatched. This chain's CDR3 is CASSQRDRAYGYTF. The CDR3 DNA sequence: TGTGCCAGCAGCCAAAGGGACAGGGCTTATGGCTACACCTTC.

This clone was seen once. The chain links TRBV7-2 to TRBJ1-2; maybe TRBD1 (6 bases). This CDR3 is 16 amino acids long. V lost 0 bases to trimming and J lost 7 bases, with 18 bases between them. Germline loops: CDR1 SGHTA, CDR2 FQGNSA. Written as DNA, the CDR3 is TGTGCCAGCAGCTTAGCACAGGGAAGTTTTGTGGGTGGCTACACCTTC. As protein: CASSLAQGSFVGGYTF.